The 8 T cell receptor beta chains listed next were all sequenced from one sample in a study of OX40 agonist ivuxolimab in advanced cancers. Data came from immunoSEQ multiplex PCR; TCRdb stores just in-frame clones and leaves some out. The data show tens of thousands of clones, with around 85% seen just once and around 2.1% held by the top ten. The source material was CD4+ or CD8+ T cells sorted from blood, sampled in a trial of the OX40 agonist ivuxolimab. The receptors here all came from an adult with an advanced solid tumor such as melanoma, head and neck, liver or kidney cancer.

This clone came up a few times. The rearrangement links TRBV6-6 to TRBJ1-1; D uncertain. The CDR3 consists of 11 residues. The germline CDR1 and CDR2 sequences are MNHNY and SVGAGI (reference sequence). Deletions cut 4 bases from V and 3 bases from J, with 3 bases between. The CDR3 DNA is TGTGCCAGCAGTTTCGACACTGAAGCTTTCTTT. Residues: CASSFDTEAFF.

The chain has TRBV15 and TRBJ2-2, with unresolved D. CDR3 size: 13 residues. V shed 8 bases and J shed 5 bases, with 12 bases lying between them. Germline V gene lookup returns CDR1 LNHNV and CDR2 YYDKDF (reference sequence). CDR3 sequence (DNA): TGTGCCACCGACCGTTATGGTACCGGGGAGCTGTTTTTT. This codes for CATDRYGTGELFF.

The V gene is TRBV6-6, the J gene TRBJ1-1; 8 positions match TRBD1. This CDR3 has 14 amino acids. The V and J ends lost 6 bases and 5 bases, in that order; junction bases with no gene match: 8. The V gene's germline CDR1 is MNHNY and CDR2 SVGAGI (reference sequence). The CDR3 loop reads CASSSTGGGTEAFF. CDR3 nucleotide sequence: TGTGCCAGCAGCTCCACAGGGGGTGGGACTGAAGCTTTCTTT.

The CDR3 sequence: CASSAWTGRTGNTIYF. In nucleotides, the CDR3 is TGTGCCAGCAGTGCTTGGACGGGGAGAACCGGAAACACCATATATTTT. The chain couples TRBV2 to TRBJ1-3; the D is unclear. Trimming cost V 4 bases and J 4 bases, with 17 bases left between them. The V gene's germline CDR1 is SNHLY and CDR2 FYNNEI. CDR3 length: 16 amino acids.

The chain combines TRBV4-1 with TRBJ2-3; a possible D gene is TRBD2 (6 bases). The CDR3 covers 15 residues. Trimming took 2 bases from V and 2 from J, leaving 11 bases between them. Germline V gene data show CDR1 as MGHRA and CDR2 as YSYEKL. Written as DNA, the CDR3 is TGCGCCAGCAGCCAACAAGTAGCGGACACAGATACGCAGTATTTT. Translation: CASSQQVADTDTQYF.

The chain links TRBV7-3 to TRBJ2-3; a possible D gene is TRBD2 (5 bases). The CDR3 runs to 15 residues. Deletions cut 6 bases from V and 2 bases from J, with 15 bases between. Germline CDR1 is SGHTA and CDR2 is FQGTGA. The CDR3 is CASRLGAGITDTQYF. The CDR3, as DNA: TGTGCCAGCAGATTAGGTGCGGGTATCACAGATACGCAGTATTTT.

The V call is TRBV6-1, the J call TRBJ1-1; no clear D. Per germline, CDR1 MNHNS and CDR2 SASEGT. This CDR3 region has 15 residues. The V gene lost 0 bases and the J gene lost 0 bases, with 8 bases spanning the gap. CDR3 amino acids: CASSEAVRMNTEAFF. CDR3 bases: TGTGCCAGCAGTGAAGCTGTCAGGATGAACACTGAAGCTTTCTTT.

The rearrangement links TRBV19 to TRBJ2-7; perhaps TRBD1 as D (6 bases). The germline gives CDR1 LNHDA, CDR2 SQIVND (reference sequence). Trimming took off 6 bases at V and 3 bases at J, with 12 bases between the two ends. This CDR3 has 13 amino acids. The CDR3 DNA sequence: TGTGCCAGTAGCTCCCAGGGGAGCTACGAGCAGTACTTC. Translated: CASSSQGSYEQYF.